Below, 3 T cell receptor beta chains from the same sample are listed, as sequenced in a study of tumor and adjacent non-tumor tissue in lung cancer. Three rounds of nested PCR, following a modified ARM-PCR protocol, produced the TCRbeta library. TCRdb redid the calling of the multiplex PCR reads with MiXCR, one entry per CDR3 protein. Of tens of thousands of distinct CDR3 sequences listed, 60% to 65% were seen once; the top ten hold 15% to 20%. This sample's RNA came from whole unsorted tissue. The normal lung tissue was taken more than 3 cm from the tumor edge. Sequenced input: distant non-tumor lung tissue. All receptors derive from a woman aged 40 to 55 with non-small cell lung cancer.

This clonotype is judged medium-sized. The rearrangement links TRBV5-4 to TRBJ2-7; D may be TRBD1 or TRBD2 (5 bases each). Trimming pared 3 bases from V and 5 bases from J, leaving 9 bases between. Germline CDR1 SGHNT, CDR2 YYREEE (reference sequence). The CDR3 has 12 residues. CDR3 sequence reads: CASSSGPHEQYF. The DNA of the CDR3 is TGTGCCAGCAGCTCGGGGCCCCACGAGCAGTACTTC.

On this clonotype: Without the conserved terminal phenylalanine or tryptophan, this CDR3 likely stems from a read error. The CDR3 here is CTSRSGGLTYNEQFS. The CDR3 nucleotides are TGTACCAGCAGGTCAGGGGGGCTTACCTACAATGAGCAGTTCTCC. V is TRBV5-4 and J is TRBJ2-1; possibly TRBD1 for D (7 bases). CDR3 length: 15 amino acids. Germline CDR1 and CDR2: SGHNT and YYREEE (reference sequence).

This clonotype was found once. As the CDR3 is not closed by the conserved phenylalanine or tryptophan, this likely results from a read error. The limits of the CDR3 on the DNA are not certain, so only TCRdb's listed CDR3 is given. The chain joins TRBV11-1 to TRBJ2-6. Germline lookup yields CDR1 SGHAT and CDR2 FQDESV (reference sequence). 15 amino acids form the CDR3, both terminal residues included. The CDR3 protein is CASSLGSVKVDVPTI.